Detailed here is one TCR beta chain. Its cognate antigen is unknown. The germline CDR1 and CDR2 sequences are MNHEY and SMNVEV (reference sequence). This CDR3 is built from 15 residues. V lost 3 bases and J lost 7, with 13 bases in between. TCRdb keeps only in-frame clones here, not all; method: immunoSEQ multiplex PCR. This table has over 50,000 clones, approximately 83% appearing once. The data were taken from a study of lymphopenia after photon versus proton radiotherapy. Study observations and caveats: Only patients who died were analyzed for survival; proton advantage is unproven. Post-nadir TCR diversity decline inversely tracked overall survival among those who died. Oligoclonal CD8+ Temra expansion after nadir drove photon patients' diversity drop. Relative stability marked proton patients; photon patients lost diversity and naive cells.

The chain employs TRBV27 and TRBJ1-6, with D unclear. The source was peripheral blood, collected from a patient treated with photon-based radiotherapy. The sequence derives from a man aged 40-49 years with gastric cancer. CDR3: CASSLGQTRNSPLHF. CDR3 DNA: TGTGCCAGCAGTTTGGGTCAGACTCGCAATTCACCCCTCCACTTT.